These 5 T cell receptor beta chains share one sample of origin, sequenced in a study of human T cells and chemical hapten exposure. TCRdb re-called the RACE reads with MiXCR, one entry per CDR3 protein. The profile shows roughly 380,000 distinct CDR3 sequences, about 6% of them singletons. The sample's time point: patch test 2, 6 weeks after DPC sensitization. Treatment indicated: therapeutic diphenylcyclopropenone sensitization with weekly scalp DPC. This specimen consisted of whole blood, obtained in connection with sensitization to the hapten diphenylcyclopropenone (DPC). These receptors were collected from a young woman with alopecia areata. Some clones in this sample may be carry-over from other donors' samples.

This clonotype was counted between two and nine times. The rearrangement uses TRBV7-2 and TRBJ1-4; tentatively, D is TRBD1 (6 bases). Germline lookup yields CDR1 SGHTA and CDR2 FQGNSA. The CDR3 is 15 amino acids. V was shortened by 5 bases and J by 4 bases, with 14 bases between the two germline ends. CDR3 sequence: CASSREGGINEKLFF. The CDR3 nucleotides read TGTGCCAGCAGCCGAGAAGGGGGTATTAATGAAAAACTGTTTTTT.

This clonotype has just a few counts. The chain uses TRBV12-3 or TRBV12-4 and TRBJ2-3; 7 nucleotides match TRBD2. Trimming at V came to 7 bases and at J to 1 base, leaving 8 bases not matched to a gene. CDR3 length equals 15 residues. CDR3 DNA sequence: TGTGCCAGCACCCCCCTTAGCGGGCGCACAGATACGCAGTATTTT. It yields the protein CASTPLSGRTDTQYF.

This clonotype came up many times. The CDR3 loop reads CSAEGTSGLNNEQFF. CDR3 in DNA: TGCAGTGCCGAGGGGACTAGCGGACTTAACAATGAGCAGTTCTTC. The gene calls are TRBV20-1 and TRBJ2-1, with 11 nucleotides matching TRBD2. CDR3 length: 15 amino acids. The germline gives CDR1 DFQATT, CDR2 SNEGSKA (reference sequence). V was clipped by 6 bases and J by 5 bases; unmatched bases: 9.

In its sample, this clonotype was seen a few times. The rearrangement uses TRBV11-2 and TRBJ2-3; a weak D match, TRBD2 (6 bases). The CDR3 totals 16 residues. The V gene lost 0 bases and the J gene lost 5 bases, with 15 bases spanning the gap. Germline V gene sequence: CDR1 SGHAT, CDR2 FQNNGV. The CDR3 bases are TGTGCCAGCAGCTTAGATACCCGGAGGGCTCAAGATACGCAGTATTTT. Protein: CASSLDTRRAQDTQYF.

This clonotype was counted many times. CDR3 loop: CSVDPLSAAGNTIYF. The CDR3 DNA follows: TGCAGCGTTGATCCTTTGAGCGCAGCCGGAAACACCATATATTTT. This rearrangement joins TRBV29-1 to TRBJ1-3; no reliable D call. V lost 3 bases and J lost 4, with 16 bases in between. The CDR3 loop spans 15 amino acids. The germline V gene has CDR1 SQVTM and CDR2 ANQGSEA.